This T cell receptor beta chain was sequenced in a study of T cell responses to AZD1222 COVID-19 vaccine. The CDR3 is made up of 14 amino acids. Trimming left V 2 bases short and J 4 bases short, with 11 bases between. Germline CDR1 and CDR2: MNHEY and SVGEGT. Here immunoSEQ multiplex PCR was the method, and the copy in TCRdb shows in-frame clones only, minus some. The sample carries approximately 110,000 clones, 75% to 90% recorded once. This TCR was sampled from an adult who received the AZD1222 COVID-19 vaccine. V and J are TRBV6-2 or TRBV6-3 and TRBJ1-2, with D maybe TRBD1 (5 bases). Sequenced here: peripheral blood, sampled 28 days after the second AZD1222 dose. CDR3 protein: CASSYAGGGYGYTF. CDR3 nucleotides: TGTGCCAGCAGTTACGCGGGGGGTGGCTATGGCTACACCTTC.